Shown below are 30 T cell receptor beta chains from a single sample sequenced in a study of blood T cell repertoires in COVID-19. The table came from immunoSEQ multiplex PCR; TCRdb's copy has only in-frame clones and leaves some out. Counted here are some 230,000 clones, 85% to 90% occurring once; the ten biggest clones make up 3% to 3.5%. Sequencing used PBMCs or T cells enriched from blood (not recorded which). These TCRs come from a woman younger than 35 in a cohort exposed to, infected with or recovered from COVID-19 (not recorded which).

The chain recombines TRBV5-6 with TRBJ1-2; D possibly corresponds to TRBD1 (6 bases). CDR3 length equals 16 residues. Trimming removed 4 bases from V and 8 bases from J, with 24 bases in between. CDR1 and CDR2 from the germline V gene are SGHDT and YYEEEE. Here the CDR3 DNA reads TGTGCCAGCAGCCCATGGGCAGGGGCTGTGTCGGGAGGCTACACCTTC. This encodes CASSPWAGAVSGGYTF.

Only one count was recorded for this clone. The chain has TRBV7-3 and TRBJ1-1; no clear D gene. Per germline, CDR1 SGHTA and CDR2 FQGTGA. This CDR3 has 14 amino acids. Trimming took 2 bases from V and 4 from J, leaving 11 bases between them. The CDR3 DNA reads TGTGCCAGCAGCTTATATAGCAGCAGCACTGAAGCTTTCTTT. It specifies CASSLYSSSTEAFF.

The chain recombines TRBV5-1 with TRBJ1-5; the D gene is possibly TRBD1 (5 bases). Trimming shortened V by 5 bases and J by 5 bases, and 14 bases separated the two germline ends. Per germline, CDR1 SGHRS and CDR2 YFSETQ. CDR3 length equals 14 residues. The CDR3 here is CASRAGGRDQPQHF. CDR3 nucleotides: TGCGCCAGCAGAGCCGGGGGAAGGGATCAGCCCCAGCATTTT. Based on the CDR3 plus reference TRBV5-1 and TRBJ1-5, the full variable domain is KAGVTQTPRYLIKTRGQQVTLSCSPISGHRSVSWYQQTPGQGLQFLFEYFSETQRNKGNFPGRFSGRQFSNSRSEMNVSTLELGDSALYLCASRAGGRDQPQHFGDGTRLSIL.

The chain combines TRBV14 with TRBJ1-6, with D possibly matching TRBD1 (5 bases). Germline CDR1 and CDR2: SGHDN and FVKESK. V gave up 2 bases and J gave up 7 bases, with 15 bases separating them. This CDR3 is 16 amino acids long. The CDR3 sequence: CASSQMGPTVNSPLHF. DNA of the CDR3: TGTGCCAGCAGCCAAATGGGGCCTACGGTGAATTCACCCCTCCACTTT.

The chain recombines TRBV12-3 or TRBV12-4 with TRBJ1-2; possibly TRBD1 for D (6 bases). Between the trimmed V and J ends, which lost 6 bases and 10 bases, there was a span of 18 bases. This CDR3 has 13 amino acids. As DNA, the CDR3 is TGTGCCAGCAGACTTGGACAGTCAACTTACTACACCTTC. It specifies CASRLGQSTYYTF.

J is TRBJ1-1 and V is TRBV28; maybe TRBD1 (6 bases). Trimming left V 4 bases short and J 3 bases short, with 12 bases between. Per the germline V gene, CDR1 is MDHEN and CDR2 is SYDVKM. This CDR3 has 14 amino acids. The CDR3 spells CASSSGQTHTEAFF. CDR3 DNA: TGTGCCAGCAGTTCCGGACAGACGCACACTGAAGCTTTCTTT.

V usage is TRBV9 and J usage is TRBJ2-2; the D gene is possibly TRBD2 (6 bases). The CDR3 spans 13 residues. Per the germline V gene, CDR1 is SGDLS and CDR2 is YYNGEE. V was cut by 7 bases and J by 1 base, with 8 bases left in between. DNA for the CDR3: TGTGCCAGCGGGGGGAAGAACACCGGGGAGCTGTTTTTT. This translates into CASGGKNTGELFF.

The chain uses TRBV14 and TRBJ2-1, with 7 bases matching TRBD2. V lost 2 bases and J lost 1; bases outside the gene matches: 2. Germline-derived CDR1 and CDR2 are SGHDN and FVKESK. The CDR3 is made up of 15 amino acids. CDR3 in DNA: TGTGCCAGCAGCCAACGGACTAGTTCCTACAATGAGCAGTTCTTC. Protein sequence: CASSQRTSSYNEQFF. Together with reference TRBV14 and TRBJ2-1, the CDR3 gives the full variable domain: EAGVTQFPSHSVIEKGQTVTLRCDPISGHDNLYWYRRVMGKEIKFLLHFVKESKQDESGMPNNRFLAERTGGTYSTLKVQPAELEDSGVYFCASSQRTSSYNEQFFGPGTRLTVL.

The chain has TRBV7-3 and TRBJ2-1; 10 bases are shared with TRBD2. This CDR3 has 15 amino acids. Germline V lookup: CDR1 SGHTA, CDR2 FQGTGA. Losses at the gene ends were 6 bases for V and 4 bases for J; bases not matched to a gene: 6. The CDR3 sequence is CASSRLAGAYNEQFF. Written as DNA, the CDR3 is TGTGCCAGCAGTCGTCTAGCGGGGGCTTACAATGAGCAGTTCTTC. Full variable domain (outside the CDR3, taken from reference TRBV7-3 and TRBJ2-1): GAGVSQTPSNKVTEKGKYVELRCDPISGHTALYWYRQSLGQGPEFLIYFQGTGAADDSGLPNDRFFAVRPEGSVSTLKIQRTERGDSAVYLCASSRLAGAYNEQFFGPGTRLTVL.

This rearrangement joins TRBV6-6 to TRBJ1-6, with 7 positions matching TRBD1. This CDR3 is 15 amino acids long. J lost 5 bases, V lost 5 bases, and 6 bases had no gene match. Germline V gene lookup returns CDR1 MNHNY and CDR2 SVGAGI (reference sequence). CDR3: CASSQDRANNSPLHF. CDR3 nucleotides: TGTGCCAGCAGTCAAGACAGGGCTAATAATTCACCCCTCCACTTT.

The chain links TRBV4-2 to TRBJ2-2, with 8 positions matching TRBD2. The germline gives CDR1 LGHNA, CDR2 YNFKEQ. CDR3 length: 15 residues. The trim removed 1 base at V and 3 bases at J, leaving 1 base unmatched. CDR3 bases: TGTGCCAGCAGCCAAGCCGGGAGGGACACCGGGGAGCTGTTTTTT. It translates to CASSQAGRDTGELFF.

V usage is TRBV5-1 and J usage is TRBJ1-1; maybe TRBD1 (5 bases). Deletions cut 4 bases from V and 4 bases from J, with 11 bases between. The CDR3 extends over 13 amino acids. Germline CDR1 is SGHRS and CDR2 is YFSETQ. CDR3 region: CASSPGVRTEAFF. CDR3 DNA sequence: TGCGCCAGCAGCCCGGGGGTGCGCACTGAAGCTTTCTTT. The full variable domain, rest sourced from reference TRBV5-1 and TRBJ1-1, is KAGVTQTPRYLIKTRGQQVTLSCSPISGHRSVSWYQQTPGQGLQFLFEYFSETQRNKGNFPGRFSGRQFSNSRSEMNVSTLELGDSALYLCASSPGVRTEAFFGQGTRLTVV.

This clone was picked up one time. The chain links TRBV9 to TRBJ1-6; 9 bases are shared with TRBD1. The CDR3 has 14 amino acids. The V segment lost 0 bases and the J segment 10 bases; nucleotides outside the gene matches: 2. Germline V gene lookup returns CDR1 SGDLS and CDR2 YYNGEE. This CDR3 reads CASSVGDRDSPLHF. The CDR3 DNA reads as TGTGCCAGCAGCGTAGGGGACAGGGACTCACCCCTCCACTTT.

The J gene is TRBJ1-6, the V gene TRBV4-1, with D possibly matching TRBD1 (6 bases). In germline, CDR1 is MGHRA, CDR2 YSYEKL. V lost 1 base to trimming and J lost 11 bases, with 15 bases between them. This CDR3 region has 15 residues. The CDR3 loop is CASSQGQGFEPPLHF. The CDR3 region has the DNA TGCGCCAGCAGCCAAGGCCAGGGGTTTGAGCCACCCCTCCACTTT.

The rearrangement uses TRBV19 and TRBJ2-1; 8 bases are a match to TRBD1. Germline CDR1 LNHDA, CDR2 SQIVND (reference sequence). The ends lost 10 bases at V and 1 base at J; junction bases unmatched: 6. The CDR3 length is 14 residues. The CDR3 DNA reads TGTGCCACCGGACAGGGCCTTTCCTACAATGAGCAGTTCTTC. Protein sequence: CATGQGLSYNEQFF.

This clone was observed once. The sample carries other DNA sequences with the same CDR3. The V call is TRBV7-9, the J call TRBJ2-3; D not certain. The germline V gene has CDR1 SEHNR and CDR2 FQNEAQ (reference sequence). Between the trimmed V and J ends, which lost 1 base and 3 bases, there was a span of 8 bases. This CDR3 has 14 residues. The CDR3 nucleotides read TGTGCCAGCAGCTTAGGTTCATCAACAGATACGCAGTATTTT. Protein sequence: CASSLGSSTDTQYF.

The chain couples TRBV4-1 to TRBJ1-2, with D perhaps matching TRBD1 (5 bases). This CDR3 contains 15 residues. The germline V gene has CDR1 MGHRA and CDR2 YSYEKL. V was clipped by 0 bases and J by 7 bases, with 15 bases between them. CDR3 sequence: CASSQEETGLSGYTF. The CDR3 nucleotides are TGCGCCAGCAGCCAAGAGGAAACAGGACTATCTGGCTACACCTTC.

J is TRBJ2-7 and V is TRBV27, with 7 bases lining up with TRBD2. V lost 5 bases to trimming and J lost 4 bases; unmatched junction nucleotides: 11. The CDR3 has 15 residues. Germline V lookup: CDR1 MNHEY, CDR2 SMNVEV (reference sequence). The CDR3 loop reads CASSPSGGSRYEQYF. The CDR3 region has the DNA TGTGCCAGCAGTCCCTCTGGCGGGAGTCGATACGAGCAGTACTTC.

This clone has just one count. The chain uses TRBV3-1 (or the pseudogene TRBV3-2) and TRBJ1-6; TRBD1 matches at 9 bases. Looked up from germline, CDR1 is LGHDT and CDR2 is YNNKEL (reference sequence). The CDR3 length is 17 residues. The V gene end was trimmed by 5 bases and the J gene end by 0 bases; junction bases not matched to a gene: 5. CDR3 coding DNA: TGTGCCAGCAGCACCGGGACAGGGAGCTCCTATAATTCACCCCTCCACTTT. It codes for CASSTGTGSSYNSPLHF.

The gene calls are TRBV5-8 and TRBJ1-2; unclear D gene. V lost 2 bases to trimming and J lost 0 bases, with 11 bases between them. This CDR3 has 15 residues. Germline CDR1 and CDR2: SGHTS and YDEGEE. The CDR3 DNA follows: TGTGCCAGCAGCTTCGGAGGGAACCCTAACTATGGCTACACCTTC. Residues: CASSFGGNPNYGYTF.

This chain joins TRBV27 and TRBJ2-1; TRBD2 agrees at 8 bases. The V and J ends lost 4 bases and 4 bases, in that order; junction bases with no gene match: 9. The CDR3 consists of 16 residues. Germline assignment: CDR1 MNHEY and CDR2 SMNVEV (reference sequence). CDR3 protein: CASSSPRGGSYNEQFF. In DNA, the CDR3 is TGTGCCAGCAGTTCCCCTCGCGGGGGGTCTTACAATGAGCAGTTCTTC.

This clone was seen a handful of times. This chain links TRBV7-9 with TRBJ2-1; weak D call: TRBD2 (6 bases). With 1 base removed from V and 12 bases from J, the gap between germline ends came to 16 bases. This CDR3 has 14 residues. Germline V gives CDR1 SEHNR, CDR2 FQNEAQ (reference sequence). CDR3: CASSLGEAADRQFF. In DNA form, the CDR3 reads TGTGCCAGCAGCTTAGGGGAGGCAGCAGACCGGCAGTTCTTC. The full variable domain, in which reference TRBV7-9 and TRBJ2-1 provide the parts outside the CDR3, is DTGVSQNPRHKITKRGQNVTFRCDPISEHNRLYWYRQTLGQGPEFLTYFQNEAQLEKSRLLSDRFSAERPKGSFSTLEIQRTEQGDSAMYLCASSLGEAADRQFFGPGTRLTVL.

V gene TRBV6-6 combines with J gene TRBJ1-2, with D perhaps TRBD1 (6 bases). The germline V gene encodes CDR1 MNHNY and CDR2 SVGAGI (reference sequence). There are 14 residues in the CDR3. Trimming took off 6 bases at V and 8 bases at J, with 19 bases between the two ends. CDR3 sequence (DNA): TGTGCCAGCAGCCTCCCACAGGGAAGGGAGGGCTACACCTTC. Translation gives CASSLPQGREGYTF.

V gene TRBV27 combines with J gene TRBJ1-4; 8 bases match TRBD1. This CDR3 has 14 amino acids. V shed 3 bases, J shed 7 bases, and the junction held 4 bases outside the gene matches. CDR1 and CDR2 (germline): MNHEY, SMNVEV (reference sequence). The CDR3 bases are TGTGCCAGCAGTTTTAGGACAGGGAGTGAAAAACTGTTTTTT. Amino acid sequence: CASSFRTGSEKLFF. Combining the CDR3 with reference TRBV27 and TRBJ1-4 gives the whole variable domain EAQVTQNPRYLITVTGKKLTVTCSQNMNHEYMSWYRQDPGLGLRQIYYSMNVEVTDKGDVPEGYKVSRKEKRNFPLILESPSPNQTSLYFCASSFRTGSEKLFFGSGTQLSVL.

Of note for this clone: This same CDR3 is encoded by further DNA sequences in the sample. The rearrangement links TRBV5-1 to TRBJ2-5; D unclear. The CDR3 sequence is 14 residues long. Trimming stripped 0 bases from V and 1 base from J, with 7 bases between. The germline V gene encodes CDR1 SGHRS and CDR2 YFSETQ. CDR3 DNA: TGCGCCAGCAGCTTGGTGAGCGTCCAAGAGACCCAGTACTTC. Amino acid sequence: CASSLVSVQETQYF.

V and J are TRBV29-1 and TRBJ2-7, with a possible D match to TRBD1 (6 bases). CDR1 is SQVTM, CDR2 ANQGSEA, per germline. V gave up 4 bases and J gave up 3 bases, with 16 bases separating them. This CDR3 region has 14 residues. In DNA form, the CDR3 reads TGCAGCGTTGGGGAAAGGGACAAGTACTACGAGCAGTACTTC. It yields the protein CSVGERDKYYEQYF.

The chain combines TRBV5-1 with TRBJ1-3; D is possibly TRBD1 (5 bases). CDR1 is SGHRS, CDR2 YFSETQ, per germline. The ends were cut back, 1 base at V and 0 bases at J, with 14 bases in the middle. CDR3 size: 17 residues. The CDR3 DNA sequence: TGCGCCAGCAGCTTGACCTACAGGCGACACTCTGGAAACACCATATATTTT. Its translation is CASSLTYRRHSGNTIYF.

The rearrangement uses TRBV27 and TRBJ1-2; the D gene is possibly TRBD1 (5 bases). Germline assignment: CDR1 MNHEY and CDR2 SMNVEV (reference sequence). The V gene lost 5 bases and the J gene lost 6 bases, with 16 bases spanning the gap. The CDR3 is 14 amino acids. CDR3 residues: CASSPSYPGDGYTF. CDR3 in DNA: TGTGCCAGCAGTCCGTCATATCCGGGGGATGGCTACACCTTC.

V and J are TRBV5-1 and TRBJ2-1; TRBD2 aligns across 11 bases. After removal of 0 bases from V and 6 bases from J, the junction contained 2 bases not matched to a gene. The CDR3 loop spans 15 amino acids. CDR1 and CDR2 (germline): SGHRS, YFSETQ. In DNA form, the CDR3 reads TGCGCCAGCAGCTTGGTAGCGGGGGGGTCCAATGAGCAGTTCTTC. Its protein is CASSLVAGGSNEQFF.

The chain combines TRBV7-9 with TRBJ1-5; 9 nucleotides agree with TRBD1. Germline CDR1 reads SEHNR; CDR2 reads FQNEAQ (reference sequence). The CDR3 is 15 amino acids. With 5 bases clipped from V and 6 bases from J, the junction kept 8 bases outside the gene matches. The CDR3 spells CASSAKGQGTQPQHF. The CDR3 DNA follows: TGTGCCAGCAGCGCTAAGGGACAGGGTACTCAGCCCCAGCATTTT. Drawing the rest from reference TRBV7-9 and TRBJ1-5, the complete variable domain is DTGVSQNPRHKITKRGQNVTFRCDPISEHNRLYWYRQTLGQGPEFLTYFQNEAQLEKSRLLSDRFSAERPKGSFSTLEIQRTEQGDSAMYLCASSAKGQGTQPQHFGDGTRLSIL.